Presented here are 2 T cell receptor beta chains from one specimen sequenced in a study of blood T cell repertoires in COVID-19. Repertoires were generated with immunoSEQ multiplex PCR, while TCRdb's copy carries only in-frame clones and drops some. Of more than 150,000 clones in the sample, 80% to 90% were seen once. The source material was peripheral blood. All receptors come from a man between 65 and 79 years old with active or convalescent COVID-19.

This chain joins TRBV13 and TRBJ1-5, with D possibly being TRBD1 (5 bases). CDR1 and CDR2 from the germline V gene are PRHDT and FYEKMQ (reference sequence). V was shortened by 2 bases and J by 2 bases, with 13 bases between the two germline ends. The CDR3 covers 16 residues. CDR3 region: CASSLFRQGGNQPQHF. CDR3 nucleotides: TGTGCCAGCAGCTTATTTCGGCAGGGCGGCAATCAGCCCCAGCATTTT. Full variable domain (remainder filled in from reference TRBV13 and TRBJ1-5): AAGVIQSPRHLIKEKRETATLKCYPIPRHDTVYWYQQGPGQDPQFLISFYEKMQSDKGSIPDRFSAQQFSDYHSELNMSSLELGDSALYFCASSLFRQGGNQPQHFGDGTRLSIL.

The chain joins TRBV5-4 to TRBJ1-4; D is possibly TRBD1 (5 bases). Germline V gives CDR1 SGHNT, CDR2 YYREEE (reference sequence). The CDR3 runs 14 residues. V was trimmed by 0 bases and J by 11 bases, leaving 14 bases between them. The CDR3 here is CASSLAGSGGKLFF. In DNA, the CDR3 is TGTGCCAGCAGCTTGGCGGGCAGTGGGGGGAAACTGTTTTTT.